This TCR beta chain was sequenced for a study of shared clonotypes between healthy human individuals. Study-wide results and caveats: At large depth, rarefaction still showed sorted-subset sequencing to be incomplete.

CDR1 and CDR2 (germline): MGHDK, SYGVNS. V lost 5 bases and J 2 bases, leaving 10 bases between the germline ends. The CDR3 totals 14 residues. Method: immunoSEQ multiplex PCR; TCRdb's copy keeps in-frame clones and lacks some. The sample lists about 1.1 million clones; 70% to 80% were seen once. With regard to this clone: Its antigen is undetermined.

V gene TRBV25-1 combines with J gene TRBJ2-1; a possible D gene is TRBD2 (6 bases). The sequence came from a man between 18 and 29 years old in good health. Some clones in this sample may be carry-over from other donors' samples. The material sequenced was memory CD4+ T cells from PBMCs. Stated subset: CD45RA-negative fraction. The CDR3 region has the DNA TGTGCCAGCAGTCCGGGACTTGCCTACAATGAGCAGTTCTTC. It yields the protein CASSPGLAYNEQFF.